One T cell receptor beta chain is described in this entry. These data belong to a study of T cells after yellow fever vaccination. CDR3 length: 15 amino acids. Germline V gene data show CDR1 as ENHRY and CDR2 as SYGVKD. The trim removed 0 bases at V and 6 bases at J, leaving 5 bases unmatched. TCRdb processed the 5' RACE reads anew with MiXCR; each CDR3 protein has one entry. The table records 300,000 to 350,000 distinct CDR3 sequences, 8.1% of them present only once. This chain links TRBV10-3 with TRBJ2-1; the match to TRBD1 covers 7 bases. The clonotype comes from a man younger than 35 who received the YFV17D yellow fever vaccine. The sample was PBMCs, taken roughly 46 days after the first yellow fever vaccination. The CDR3 sequence is CAISESPGQINEQFF. The CDR3 DNA is TGTGCCATCAGTGAGTCACCGGGACAGATCAATGAGCAGTTCTTC.